This TCR beta chain emerged from a study of OX40 agonist ivuxolimab in advanced cancers. Note on this clone: The antigen remains unidentified.

Study-level findings and limits: Both CD4+ and CD8+ T cell populations in blood had undergone clonal expansion by week 6 at 0.1 to 3.0 mg/kg.

V lost 4 bases, J lost 0 bases, and 12 bases lay in between. Germline CDR1 is MDHEN and CDR2 is SYDVKM. This CDR3 comprises 16 residues. The table came from immunoSEQ multiplex PCR; TCRdb's copy has only in-frame clones and leaves some out. The top ten clones hold 3% to 4% of a sample with tens of thousands of clones, more than 70% of them seen once. The V call is TRBV28, the J call TRBJ1-4; tentative D call: TRBD1 (6 bases). The source is an adult with an advanced solid tumor such as melanoma, head and neck, liver or kidney cancer. The sample was CD4+ or CD8+ T cells sorted from blood, taken in a trial of the OX40 agonist ivuxolimab. The CDR3 coding sequence is TGTGCCAGCAGTTCCACAGGGCTTGCAACTAATGAAAAACTGTTTTTT. This encodes CASSSTGLATNEKLFF.